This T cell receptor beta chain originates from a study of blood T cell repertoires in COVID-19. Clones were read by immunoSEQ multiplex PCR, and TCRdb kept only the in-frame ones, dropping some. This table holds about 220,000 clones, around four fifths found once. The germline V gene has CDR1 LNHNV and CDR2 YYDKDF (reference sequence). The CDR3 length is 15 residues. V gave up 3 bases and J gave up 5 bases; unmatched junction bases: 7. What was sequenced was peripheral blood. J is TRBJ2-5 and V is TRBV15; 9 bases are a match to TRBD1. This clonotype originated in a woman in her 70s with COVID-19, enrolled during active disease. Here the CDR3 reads CATSRRTGGGETQYF. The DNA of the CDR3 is TGTGCCACCAGCAGGCGCACAGGGGGCGGGGAGACCCAGTACTTC.